One sample yielded the 8 T cell receptor beta chains listed below, sequenced in a study of cytomegalovirus exposure and HLA in healthy donors. With 60 Vbeta and 13 Jbeta primers, the PCR was carried out. Assay used: immunoSEQ multiplex PCR; TCRdb lists only in-frame clones, some missing. The sample contains 170,000 or so clones, roughly 75% of which appear only once. Sequencing input: PBMCs. These receptors came from a woman aged 50 to 60 in good health and CMV-seropositive.

The CDR3 DNA sequence: TGTGCCAGCAGCGGCCCGGGGTCGAGGACAGATACGCAGTATTTT. Translated: CASSGPGSRTDTQYF. The J gene is TRBJ2-3, the V gene TRBV2; D possibly corresponds to TRBD2 (5 bases). CDR1 is SNHLY and CDR2 is FYNNEI in the germline V gene. This CDR3 is 15 amino acids long. The germline V and J ends were trimmed by 6 bases and 3 bases, with 16 bases remaining between them.

Points on this clone: One end of the junction fails to match germline, which may point to a read error. The chain is built from TRBV9 and TRBJ2-3; TRBD2 is a possible D gene (7 bases). The CDR3 is 12 residues long. Germline V gene sequence: CDR1 SGDLS, CDR2 YYNGEE. The CDR3 loop is CASSVVGGPTNF. The CDR3 DNA sequence: TGTGCCAGCAGCGTAGTGGGGGGGCCGACAAATTTT.

This clone was seen just once. This sequence joins TRBV15 and TRBJ2-4; 9 nucleotides line up with TRBD1. The germline V gene encodes CDR1 LNHNV and CDR2 YYDKDF (reference sequence). V shed 1 base, J shed 4 bases, and the junction held 8 bases outside the gene matches. The CDR3 spans 17 residues. The CDR3: CATSRVASGTGKNIQYF. The CDR3 bases are TGTGCCACCAGCAGAGTAGCGTCCGGGACAGGGAAAAACATTCAGTACTTC. The whole variable domain, remainder taken from reference TRBV15 and TRBJ2-4, is DAMVIQNPRYQVTQFGKPVTLSCSQTLNHNVMYWYQQKSSQAPKLLFHYYDKDFNNEADTPDNFQSRRPNTSFCFLDIRSPGLGDTAMYLCATSRVASGTGKNIQYFGAGTRLSVL.

The chain combines TRBV29-1 with TRBJ2-5; possible D gene TRBD1, 6 bases. The J call could be wrong; TRBJ2-7 is a better fit for the DNA end. Germline CDR1 is SQVTM and CDR2 is ANQGSEA. The CDR3 consists of 15 residues. The CDR3 loop is CSVPMTGRLGYEQYF. CDR3 nucleotide sequence: TGCAGCGTTCCTATGACAGGTCGTTTAGGCTACGAGCAGTACTTC.

The CDR3 loop reads CACLPGLAGITGELFF. As DNA, the CDR3 is TGTGCCTGTCTCCCCGGACTAGCGGGAATTACCGGGGAGCTGTTTTTT. J is TRBJ2-2 and V is TRBV30, with TRBD2 matching over 12 bases. There are 16 residues in the CDR3. V was pared by 6 bases and J by 5 bases, with 10 bases of the junction left unmatched. Per germline, CDR1 GTSNPN and CDR2 SVGIG (reference sequence).

The chain combines TRBV7-2 with TRBJ2-7, with 11 bases that match TRBD2. The germline CDR1 and CDR2 sequences are SGHTA and FQGNSA. The CDR3 has 13 residues. V lost 7 bases, J lost 4 bases, and 3 bases stayed unmatched. As DNA, the CDR3 is TGTGCCAGCAAAACTAGCGGGAGTTACGAGCAGTACTTC. Translating it yields CASKTSGSYEQYF.

V and J are TRBV27 and TRBJ1-1; the D is unclear. V gave up 2 bases and J gave up 0 bases, with 4 bases separating them. CDR3 length: 13 residues. CDR1 and CDR2 (germline): MNHEY, SMNVEV (reference sequence). The CDR3 nucleotides read TGTGCCAGCAGTTTAGCGCTGAACACTGAAGCTTTCTTT. Its protein is CASSLALNTEAFF.

The CDR3: CASSVDGQLNQPQHF. Here the CDR3 DNA reads TGTGCCAGCAGCGTAGACGGACAGTTAAATCAGCCCCAGCATTTT. V is TRBV9 and J is TRBJ1-5; possible D gene TRBD1, 6 bases. Looked up from germline, CDR1 is SGDLS and CDR2 is YYNGEE. Trimming shortened V by 0 bases and J by 4 bases, and 11 bases separated the two germline ends. This CDR3 comprises 15 residues.